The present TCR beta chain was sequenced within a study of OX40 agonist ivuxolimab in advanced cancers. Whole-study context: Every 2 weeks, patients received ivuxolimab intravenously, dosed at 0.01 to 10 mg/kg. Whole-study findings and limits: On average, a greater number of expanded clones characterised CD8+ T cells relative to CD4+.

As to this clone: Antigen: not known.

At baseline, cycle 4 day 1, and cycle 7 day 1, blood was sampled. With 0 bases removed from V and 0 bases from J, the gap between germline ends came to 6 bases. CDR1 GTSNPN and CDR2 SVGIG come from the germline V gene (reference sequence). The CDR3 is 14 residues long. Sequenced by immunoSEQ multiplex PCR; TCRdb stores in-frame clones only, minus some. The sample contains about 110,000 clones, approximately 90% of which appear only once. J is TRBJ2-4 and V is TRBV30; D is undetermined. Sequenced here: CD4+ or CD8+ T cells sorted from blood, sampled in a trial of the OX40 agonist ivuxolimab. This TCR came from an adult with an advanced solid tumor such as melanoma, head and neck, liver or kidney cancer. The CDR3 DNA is TGTGCCTGGAGTGTAAAGGGAGCCAAAAACATTCAGTACTTC. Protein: CAWSVKGAKNIQYF.